This passage covers 17 T cell receptor beta chains from one sample sequenced in a study of blood T cell repertoires in COVID-19. The table came from immunoSEQ multiplex PCR; TCRdb's copy has only in-frame clones and leaves some out. Among about half a million clones, 70% to 90% were seen once, and the ten largest hold 3% to 3.5%. The specimen sequenced was peripheral blood. These receptors all stem from a human donor in a cohort sampled during active COVID-19.

J is TRBJ2-5 and V is TRBV24-1; 11 bases line up with TRBD1. CDR3 length: 16 residues. The germline gives CDR1 KGHDR, CDR2 SFDVKD. With V trimmed by 5 bases and J by 4 bases, 8 bases remained unmatched. The CDR3 here is CATSAPGQGGGETQYF. CDR3 sequence (DNA): TGTGCCACCAGTGCGCCGGGACAGGGGGGGGGAGAGACCCAGTACTTC.

This clone showed up just once. The rearrangement uses TRBV7-9 and TRBJ2-3; no clear D. In germline, CDR1 is SEHNR, CDR2 FQNEAQ (reference sequence). V lost 2 bases to trimming and J lost 3 bases, with 21 bases between them. The CDR3 sequence is 18 residues long. The CDR3 DNA is TGTGCCAGCAGCTTATTTGGGTACACAGAGTCAGGTACAGATACGCAGTATTTT. Translated, it gives CASSLFGYTESGTDTQYF.

This rearrangement joins TRBV30 to TRBJ2-7, with a weak D call TRBD2 (6 bases). Germline V lookup: CDR1 GTSNPN, CDR2 SVGIG (reference sequence). CDR3 length: 12 residues. V was trimmed by 5 bases and J by 7 bases, leaving 15 bases between them. The CDR3 sequence: CAWGGLGREQYF. CDR3 sequence (DNA): TGTGCCTGGGGGGGACTGGGGAGAGAGCAGTACTTC.

This chain connects TRBV19 to TRBJ2-6, with a tentative D call TRBD1 (5 bases). V lost 8 bases to trimming and J lost 2 bases, with 10 bases between them. CDR3 length: 14 amino acids. Germline V gene lookup returns CDR1 LNHDA and CDR2 SQIVND (reference sequence). The chain's CDR3 is CASSRVPGANVLTF. The CDR3 nucleotides are TGTGCCAGTTCCAGGGTCCCTGGGGCCAACGTCCTGACTTTC.

The chain is built from TRBV2 and TRBJ1-6; possibly TRBD1 for D (5 bases). Between the trimmed V and J ends, which lost 7 bases and 5 bases, there was a span of 15 bases. The CDR3 is 15 residues long. Germline V gene sequence: CDR1 SNHLY, CDR2 FYNNEI. This CDR3 reads CASTKGRGDNSPLHF. The CDR3, as DNA: TGTGCCAGCACCAAGGGGAGGGGCGATAATTCACCCCTCCACTTT.

The V gene is TRBV5-1, the J gene TRBJ2-3, with 8 bases matching TRBD1. V trimming: 4 bases; J trimming: 4 bases; junction bases outside the gene matches: 11. The CDR3 consists of 16 residues. Germline CDR1 is SGHRS and CDR2 is YFSETQ. CDR3 sequence reads: CASSIETGVIADTQYF. In DNA, the CDR3 is TGCGCCAGCAGCATCGAGACAGGGGTAATAGCAGATACGCAGTATTTT.

V and J are TRBV24-1 and TRBJ1-1; tentatively, D is TRBD1 (5 bases). Per germline, CDR1 KGHDR and CDR2 SFDVKD. This CDR3 has 13 amino acids. The germline V and J ends were trimmed by 2 bases and 5 bases, with 8 bases remaining between them. The CDR3 region is CATSDSQGTEAFF. The CDR3 DNA reads as TGTGCCACCAGTGATTCCCAGGGTACTGAAGCTTTCTTT.

The rearrangement joins TRBV2 to TRBJ2-3; the D is unclear. The CDR3 has 12 amino acids. The V gene lost 5 bases and the J gene lost 4 bases, with 7 bases spanning the gap. CDR1 and CDR2 from the germline V gene are SNHLY and FYNNEI. CDR3 residues: CASSIQPDTQYF. The DNA of the CDR3 is TGTGCCAGCAGTATACAGCCAGATACGCAGTATTTT.

This chain joins TRBV21-1 and TRBJ2-2; the table's D gene call, TRBD2, was not cross checked with the DNA. TRBV21-1 corresponds to a pseudogene. The CDR3 is 19 residues long. CDR3 loop: CASSKDGVGDSGNTGELFF. For the CDR3, the DNA is TGTGCCAGCAGCAAAGATGGGGTCGGGGATAGCGGAAACACCGGGGAGCTGTTTTTT.

The rearrangement uses TRBV4-1 and TRBJ2-1; TRBD2 matches at 11 bases. Trimming removed 1 base from V and 5 bases from J; junction bases left unmatched: 7. CDR3 length: 17 amino acids. Per the germline V gene, CDR1 is MGHRA and CDR2 is YSYEKL. The CDR3 loop is CASSQAPGLAEHNEQFF. Here the CDR3 DNA reads TGCGCCAGCAGCCAAGCTCCGGGACTAGCGGAACACAATGAGCAGTTCTTC.

The chain employs TRBV6-5 and TRBJ1-5, with 7 bases aligning to TRBD1. CDR3 size: 14 residues. From germline, CDR1 is MNHEY and CDR2 SVGAGI. Trimming at V came to 5 bases and at J to 0 bases, leaving 1 base not matched to a gene. The CDR3 loop is CASSPGGSNQPQHF. DNA of the CDR3: TGTGCCAGCAGTCCAGGGGGTAGCAATCAGCCCCAGCATTTT.

V and J are TRBV19 and TRBJ1-5; D remains ambiguous. The germline gives CDR1 LNHDA, CDR2 SQIVND (reference sequence). Trimming left V 4 bases short and J 0 bases short, with 10 bases between. The length of the CDR3 is 15 residues. CDR3 loop: CASSKLQNSNQPQHF. The CDR3 nucleotides are TGTGCCAGTAGTAAACTTCAAAATAGCAATCAGCCCCAGCATTTT.

For this clone: The same CDR3 is also encoded by other DNA sequences in this sample. V gene TRBV7-2 combines with J gene TRBJ1-2; 11 bases align to TRBD1. The CDR3 totals 15 residues. Per the germline V gene, CDR1 is SGHTA and CDR2 is FQGNSA. V trimming: 5 bases; J trimming: 1 base; junction bases outside the gene matches: 3. The CDR3, as DNA: TGTGCCAGCAGCCCGGGGACAGGGGGTAACTATGGCTACACCTTC. Translated, it gives CASSPGTGGNYGYTF. Full variable domain (remainder filled in from reference TRBV7-2 and TRBJ1-2): GAGVSQSPSNKVTEKGKDVELRCDPISGHTALYWYRQSLGQGLEFLIYFQGNSAPDKSGLPSDRFSAERTGGSVSTLTIQRTQQEDSAVYLCASSPGTGGNYGYTFGSGTRLTVV.

The chain employs TRBV28 and TRBJ2-1; 8 bases fit TRBD2. The CDR3 is 15 residues long. In germline, CDR1 is MDHEN, CDR2 SYDVKM. J was trimmed by 6 bases and V by 7 bases; bases with no gene match: 11. The CDR3 sequence is CASTLTGGVANEQFF. In DNA, the CDR3 is TGTGCCAGCACCCTAACGGGGGGGGTCGCCAATGAGCAGTTCTTC.

This clone occurred a few times. V is TRBV27 and J is TRBJ2-7; 11 positions match TRBD2. Trimming cost V 1 base and J 5 bases; bases outside gene matches: 4. The CDR3 runs to 15 residues. Germline V lookup: CDR1 MNHEY, CDR2 SMNVEV (reference sequence). Here the CDR3 DNA reads TGTGCCAGCAGTTTATTGTCTAGCGGGAGGAACGAGCAGTACTTC. This gives the protein CASSLLSSGRNEQYF.

This chain uses TRBV6-2 or TRBV6-3 with TRBJ2-7; D possibly corresponds to TRBD2 (6 bases). The CDR3 has 14 amino acids. The V and J ends lost 4 bases and 1 base respectively, with 11 bases between them. Germline V gene data show CDR1 as MNHEY and CDR2 as SVGEGT. The CDR3, as DNA: TGTGCCAGCAGTTCCCCCGGGAGTTCCTACGAGCAGTACTTC. Its translation is CASSSPGSSYEQYF.

As regards this clone: Other nucleotide sequences from this sample produce the same CDR3. The chain is built from TRBV30 and TRBJ1-1, with no clear D. The V end lost 0 bases, the J end lost 4 bases, and 6 bases lay between the germline ends. CDR1 is GTSNPN and CDR2 is SVGIG in the germline V gene (reference sequence). CDR3 length: 12 amino acids. CDR3 DNA: TGTGCCTGGAGTGTTGAGGGCACTGAAGCTTTCTTT. As protein: CAWSVEGTEAFF.